This T cell receptor beta chain was recovered during a study of shared clonotypes between healthy human individuals. The deep-level immunoSEQ assay was used. Assay used: immunoSEQ multiplex PCR; TCRdb lists only in-frame clones, some missing. This table holds hundreds of thousands of clones, 95% to 97% found once. This CDR3 contains 13 residues. Trimming took off 2 bases at V and 9 bases at J, with 13 bases between the two ends. Germline V lookup: CDR1 KGHSH, CDR2 LQKENI. Naive CD8 cells lacked CD45RO and underwent positive selection for CCR7, leaving out terminally differentiated effector memory CD45RA+ cells.

The sample comprised naive CD8+ T cells sorted from blood. This receptor was identified in a woman aged 30 to 39 in good health. The genes are TRBV18 and TRBJ1-1, with D maybe TRBD1 (5 bases). CDR3 amino acids: CASSPGALTKAFF. Here the CDR3 DNA reads TGTGCCAGCTCACCAGGGGCGCTAACAAAAGCTTTCTTT.